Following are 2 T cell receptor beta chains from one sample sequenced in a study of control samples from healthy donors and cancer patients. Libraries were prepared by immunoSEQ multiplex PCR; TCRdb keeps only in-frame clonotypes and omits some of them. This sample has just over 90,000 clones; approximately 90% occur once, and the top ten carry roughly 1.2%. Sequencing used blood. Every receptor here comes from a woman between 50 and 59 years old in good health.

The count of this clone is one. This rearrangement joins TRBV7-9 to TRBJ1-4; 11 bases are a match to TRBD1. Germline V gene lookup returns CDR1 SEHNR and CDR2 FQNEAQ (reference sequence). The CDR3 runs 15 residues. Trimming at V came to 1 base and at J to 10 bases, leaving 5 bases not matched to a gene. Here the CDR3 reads CASSLVRGTGGKLFF. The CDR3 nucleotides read TGTGCCAGCAGCTTAGTTCGGGGGACAGGGGGAAAACTGTTTTTT.

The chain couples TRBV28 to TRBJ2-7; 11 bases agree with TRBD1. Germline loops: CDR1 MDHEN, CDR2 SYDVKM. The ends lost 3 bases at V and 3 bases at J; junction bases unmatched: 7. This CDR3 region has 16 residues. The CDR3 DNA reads TGTGCCAGCAGTTTGGGATGGGACAGGGGGATCTACGAGCAGTACTTC. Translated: CASSLGWDRGIYEQYF.